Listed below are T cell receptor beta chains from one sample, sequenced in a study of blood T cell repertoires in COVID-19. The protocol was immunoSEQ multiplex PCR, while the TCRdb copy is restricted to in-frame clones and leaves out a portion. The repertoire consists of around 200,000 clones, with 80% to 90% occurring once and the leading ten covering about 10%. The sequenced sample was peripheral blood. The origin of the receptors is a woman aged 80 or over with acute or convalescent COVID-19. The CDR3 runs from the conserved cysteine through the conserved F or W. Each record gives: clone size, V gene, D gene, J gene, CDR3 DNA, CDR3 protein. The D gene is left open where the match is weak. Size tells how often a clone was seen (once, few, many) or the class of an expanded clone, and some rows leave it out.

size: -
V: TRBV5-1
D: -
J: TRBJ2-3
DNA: TGCGCCAGCAGCATTGACAGCCCCAACAGAGATACGCAGTATTTT
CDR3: CASSIDSPNRDTQYF

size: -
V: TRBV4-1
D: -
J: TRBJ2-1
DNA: TGCGCCAGCAGCCAAAGCGCCCTCTCCTACAATGAGCAGTTCTTC
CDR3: CASSQSALSYNEQFF

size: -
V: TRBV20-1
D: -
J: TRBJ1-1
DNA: TGCAGTGCTAATATGAACACTGAAGCTTTCTTT
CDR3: CSANMNTEAFF

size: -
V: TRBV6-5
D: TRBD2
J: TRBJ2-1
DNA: TGTGCCAGCACTCGACACGGACTAGCGGACAATGAGCAGTTCTTC
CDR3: CASTRHGLADNEQFF

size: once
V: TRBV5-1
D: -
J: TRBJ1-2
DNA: TGCGCCAGCAGCTTGGGAGGGAATTTGGGCTATGGCTACACCTTC
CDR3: CASSLGGNLGYGYTF

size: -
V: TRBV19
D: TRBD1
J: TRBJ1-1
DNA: TGTGCCAGTAGTATTGGGGACAGGGGGTACACTGAAGCTTTCTTT
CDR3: CASSIGDRGYTEAFF

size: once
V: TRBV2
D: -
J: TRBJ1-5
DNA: TGTGCCAGCAGTTGGGGGGAAGGAGGGCTGCGACGAAATCAGCCCCAGCATTTT
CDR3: CASSWGEGGLRRNQPQHF

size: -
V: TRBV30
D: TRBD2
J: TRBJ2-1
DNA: TGTGCCTGGAGTGCCCATAGCGGGTTGGCCTACAATGAGCAGTTCTTC
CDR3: CAWSAHSGLAYNEQFF

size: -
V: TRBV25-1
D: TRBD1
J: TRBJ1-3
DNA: TGTGCCAGCAGTGCGAGGACAGGGGGACTGAGCTCTGGAAACACCATATATTTT
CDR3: CASSARTGGLSSGNTIYF

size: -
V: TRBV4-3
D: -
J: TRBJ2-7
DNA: TGCGCCAGCAGCCTGGGCATCTCCTACGAGCAGTACTTC
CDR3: CASSLGISYEQYF

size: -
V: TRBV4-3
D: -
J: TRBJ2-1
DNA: TGCGCCAGCAGCCAAGATCCACAAGGGGTCAATGAGCAGTTCTTC
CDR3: CASSQDPQGVNEQFF

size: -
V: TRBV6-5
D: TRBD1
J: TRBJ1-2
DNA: TGTGCCAGCAGTTTTATACAGGGGCAAGGCTACACCTTC
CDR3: CASSFIQGQGYTF

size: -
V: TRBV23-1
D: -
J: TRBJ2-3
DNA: TGCGCCAGCAGTCAATCGTGGACACTTAAGAGAGATACGCAGTATTTT
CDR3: CASSQSWTLKRDTQYF

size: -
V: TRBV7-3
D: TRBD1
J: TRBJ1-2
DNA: TGTGCCAGCAGCTTAGAAGGACAGGGGGCGTATGGCTACACCTTC
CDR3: CASSLEGQGAYGYTF

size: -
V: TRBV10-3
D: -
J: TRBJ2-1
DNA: TGTGCCATCAGTGAGAACGGTGATGGGCGGTTCTTC
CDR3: CAISENGDGRFF

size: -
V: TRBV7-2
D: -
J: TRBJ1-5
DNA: TGTGCCAGCAGCTTTTCCAGGGGATCTGGCAATCAGCCCCAGCATTTT
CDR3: CASSFSRGSGNQPQHF

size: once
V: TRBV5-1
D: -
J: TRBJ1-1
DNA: TGCGCCAGCAGCTTGAGACAGACGAACACTGAAGCTTTCTTT
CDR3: CASSLRQTNTEAFF

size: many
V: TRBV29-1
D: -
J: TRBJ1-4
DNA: TGCAGCGTCACAGGGTCTGGGAATGAAAAACTGTTTTTT
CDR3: CSVTGSGNEKLFF

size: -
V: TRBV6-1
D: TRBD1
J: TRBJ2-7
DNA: TGTGCCAGCAGTGACCAGCCCCCGGGACAGGTGAATTTCGAGCAGTACTTC
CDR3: CASSDQPPGQVNFEQYF

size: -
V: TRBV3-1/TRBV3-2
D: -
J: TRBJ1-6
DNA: TGTGCCAGCAGCCAAGGCGCAGGTTGGGATTCACCCCTCCACTTT
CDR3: CASSQGAGWDSPLHF

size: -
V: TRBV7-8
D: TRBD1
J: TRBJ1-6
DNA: TGTGCCAGCAGCCCGACAGGGGGCGGGTCACCCCTCCACTTT
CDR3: CASSPTGGGSPLHF